This TCR beta chain is drawn from a study of blood T cell repertoires in COVID-19. About the study: Nucleic acid was either cDNA or gDNA, and it came from T cells, B-cell-depleted T cells, or PBMCs.

Generated by immunoSEQ multiplex PCR, the TCRdb table keeps only in-frame clones and is missing some. The table lists 130,000 to 150,000 clones, about 88% of them singletons. V lost 0 bases and J lost 5, with 7 bases in between. Germline V CDR1 and CDR2: SGHTA, FQGTGA. CDR3 size: 13 residues. The rearrangement links TRBV7-3 to TRBJ1-1; D call uncertain. The receptor's source is a human donor in a cohort sampled during active COVID-19. Sequencing was carried out using peripheral blood. CDR3: CASSLTAGTEAFF. The CDR3 nucleotides are TGTGCCAGCAGCTTAACGGCGGGGACTGAAGCTTTCTTT.